Each of the 32 T cell receptor beta chains below was sequenced from the same sample in a study of blood T cell repertoires in COVID-19. The repertoire was sequenced with immunoSEQ multiplex PCR; TCRdb's copy has only in-frame clones and lacks some. This sample yields some 200,000 clones, of which 80% to 85% are seen a single time; around 5.5% belongs to the top ten. Input material: peripheral blood. All receptors come from a woman aged 55 to 70 who had recovered from COVID-19.

The chain uses TRBV6-5 and TRBJ1-1; D might be TRBD1 (6 bases). The CDR3 extends over 14 amino acids. Trimming removed 9 bases from V and 4 bases from J, with 18 bases in between. Germline V gives CDR1 MNHEY, CDR2 SVGAGI. The CDR3 coding sequence is TGTGCCAGTGCTTACAGGGTATCGGGCACTGAAGCTTTCTTT. As protein: CASAYRVSGTEAFF.

The chain employs TRBV4-1 and TRBJ2-2; the match to TRBD2 covers 9 bases. V trimming: 4 bases; J trimming: 0 bases; junction bases outside the gene matches: 18. Germline assignment: CDR1 MGHRA and CDR2 YSYEKL. CDR3 length: 21 amino acids. DNA of the CDR3: TGCGCCAGCAGCCCGCCCTCTCTGTTGCGGGGGGGTCCGACGAACACCGGGGAGCTGTTTTTT. Translation: CASSPPSLLRGGPTNTGELFF.

The gene calls are TRBV7-3 and TRBJ2-1; 8 bases are shared with TRBD2. Per germline, CDR1 SGHTA and CDR2 FQGTGA. The CDR3 runs to 15 residues. V shed 5 bases, J shed 9 bases, and the junction held 12 bases outside the gene matches. The CDR3: CASSPTGLARGEQFF. CDR3 bases: TGTGCCAGCAGCCCAACCGGACTAGCTAGGGGTGAGCAGTTCTTC.

The chain uses TRBV27 and TRBJ2-1; 7 nucleotides agree with TRBD1. The CDR3 has 16 residues. Per germline, CDR1 MNHEY and CDR2 SMNVEV (reference sequence). V lost 2 bases, J lost 4 bases, and 8 bases stayed unmatched. For the CDR3, the DNA is TGTGCCAGCAGTTTAATACGGGGACAGACTTACAATGAGCAGTTCTTC. This encodes CASSLIRGQTYNEQFF.

CDR3 in DNA: TGTGCCAGCAGTGGCCTTTTTAGCGGGGGGGCTAAGAATACGCAGTATTTT. Translating it yields CASSGLFSGGAKNTQYF. The J gene is TRBJ2-3, the V gene TRBV7-9; 11 bases fit TRBD2. V shed 6 bases, J shed 7 bases, and the junction held 15 bases outside the gene matches. CDR3 length equals 17 residues. The V gene's germline CDR1 is SEHNR and CDR2 FQNEAQ (reference sequence).

This clone appeared a single time. This chain joins TRBV6-6 and TRBJ2-7, with a tentative D call TRBD1 (5 bases). Germline assignment: CDR1 MNHNY and CDR2 SVGAGI (reference sequence). The length of the CDR3 is 11 residues. The V end lost 2 bases, the J end lost 12 bases, and 11 bases lay between the germline ends. In nucleotides, the CDR3 is TGTGCCAGCAGTTACCGAGCCGACAGGTACTTC. Translated: CASSYRADRYF.

Only one count was recorded for this clone. The chain is built from TRBV25-1 and TRBJ2-5, with a weak D call TRBD2 (7 bases). Germline V lookup: CDR1 MGHDK, CDR2 SYGVNS. The CDR3 runs 13 residues. Trimming removed 2 bases from V and 5 bases from J, with 9 bases in between. CDR3 amino acids: CASSEGGAETQYF. Here the CDR3 DNA reads TGTGCCAGCAGTGAAGGGGGGGCGGAGACCCAGTACTTC.

This rearrangement joins TRBV5-1 to TRBJ2-2, with 8 bases lining up with TRBD1. J lost 1 base, V lost 2 bases, and 1 base had no gene match. The CDR3 totals 15 residues. Germline values: CDR1 SGHRS, CDR2 YFSETQ. CDR3: CASSFDRGNTGELFF. The CDR3 DNA is TGCGCCAGCAGCTTCGACAGGGGGAACACCGGGGAGCTGTTTTTT.

The rearrangement uses TRBV7-8 and TRBJ2-5; D uncertain. V was clipped by 2 bases and J by 7 bases, with 14 bases between them. The CDR3 loop spans 14 amino acids. The germline V gene encodes CDR1 SGHVS and CDR2 FQNEAQ. The CDR3 DNA reads as TGTGCCAGCAGCTTATCCCCCGGCCGAGGGACCCAGTACTTC. This codes for CASSLSPGRGTQYF.

The chain joins TRBV30 to TRBJ2-3, with a possible D match to TRBD1 (5 bases). Trimming removed 5 bases from V and 3 bases from J, with 12 bases in between. Germline-derived CDR1 and CDR2 are GTSNPN and SVGIG (reference sequence). This CDR3 is built from 13 residues. In DNA, the CDR3 is TGTGCCTGGGCCGGCAGGGCAACAGATACGCAGTATTTT. Translating gives CAWAGRATDTQYF.

The gene calls are TRBV19 and TRBJ2-1; D gene ambiguous. The germline CDR1 and CDR2 sequences are LNHDA and SQIVND (reference sequence). This CDR3 has 12 amino acids. The CDR3 DNA is TGTGCAACTTACCGCTCCTACAATGAGCAGTTCTTC. Protein product: CATYRSYNEQFF. Full variable domain (rest looked up from reference TRBV19 and TRBJ2-1): DGGITQSPKYLFRKEGQNVTLSCEQNLNHDAMYWYRQDPGQGLRLIYYSQIVNDFQKGDIAEGYSVSREKKESFPLTVTSAQKNPTAFYLCATYRSYNEQFFGPGTRLTVL.

This chain links TRBV5-1 with TRBJ1-3; D might be TRBD1 (5 bases). This CDR3 has 15 residues. The V gene's germline CDR1 is SGHRS and CDR2 YFSETQ. Trimming removed 4 bases at V and 4 bases at J, with 15 bases between. CDR3 nucleotide sequence: TGCGCCAGCAGCCCCCAAGGAGGGGCAGGAAACACCATATATTTT. Translated, it gives CASSPQGGAGNTIYF.

This chain links TRBV9 with TRBJ2-5; 10 nucleotides match TRBD2. CDR3 length: 16 residues. Germline V gene sequence: CDR1 SGDLS, CDR2 YYNGEE. With 0 bases clipped from V and 3 bases from J, the junction kept 5 bases outside the gene matches. CDR3 in amino acids: CASSVGLAGAEETQYF. The CDR3 nucleotides are TGTGCCAGCAGCGTAGGGCTAGCGGGGGCAGAAGAGACCCAGTACTTC.

The chain combines TRBV30 with TRBJ1-3; TRBD1 might be the D (6 bases). Looked up from germline, CDR1 is GTSNPN and CDR2 is SVGIG (reference sequence). The CDR3 runs 14 residues. V lost 5 bases and J lost 1, with 12 bases in between. The CDR3 DNA reads TGTGCCTGGCAGGGGTTGGAATCTGGAAACACCATATATTTT. This sequence encodes CAWQGLESGNTIYF. Full variable domain (outside the CDR3, taken from reference TRBV30 and TRBJ1-3): SQTIHQWPATLVQPVGSPLSLECTVEGTSNPNLYWYRQAAGRGLQLLFYSVGIGQISSEVPQNLSASRPQDRQFILSSKKLLLSDSGFYLCAWQGLESGNTIYFGEGSWLTVV.

J is TRBJ2-1 and V is TRBV4-2; TRBD2 matches 7 bases. The CDR3 loop spans 16 amino acids. Germline V gene data show CDR1 as LGHNA and CDR2 as YNFKEQ. V trimming: 3 bases; J trimming: 7 bases; junction bases outside the gene matches: 12. CDR3 in amino acids: CASSHPAGRRLNEQFF. The CDR3 DNA follows: TGTGCCAGCAGCCACCCAGCGGGGAGACGTTTAAATGAGCAGTTCTTC.

The chain uses TRBV7-9 and TRBJ1-1, with D possibly being TRBD1 (5 bases). CDR3 size: 14 residues. Per germline, CDR1 SEHNR and CDR2 FQNEAQ (reference sequence). V lost 1 base, J lost 5 bases, and 11 bases lay in between. The CDR3 sequence is CASSLVQGGTEAFF. The CDR3 bases are TGTGCCAGCAGCTTAGTCCAGGGCGGAACTGAAGCTTTCTTT.

The chain combines TRBV19 with TRBJ1-5; perhaps TRBD1 as D (6 bases). Per the germline V gene, CDR1 is LNHDA and CDR2 is SQIVND (reference sequence). The CDR3 runs to 13 residues. Trimming pared 9 bases from V and 4 bases from J, leaving 13 bases between. The CDR3 DNA reads as TGTGCCAGCGCTAAAGACAGGAATCAGCCCCAGCATTTT. Translating it yields CASAKDRNQPQHF.

The rearrangement links TRBV5-1 to TRBJ2-2; D might be TRBD2 (5 bases). Trimming took off 0 bases at V and 9 bases at J, with 12 bases between the two ends. Per the germline V gene, CDR1 is SGHRS and CDR2 is YFSETQ. The CDR3 extends over 14 amino acids. CDR3 loop: CASSLAGLTRELFF. Written as DNA, the CDR3 is TGCGCCAGCAGCTTGGCCGGTCTGACTAGGGAGCTGTTTTTT.

The chain couples TRBV5-5 to TRBJ1-1, with D maybe TRBD1 (5 bases). Trimming removed 4 bases at V and 7 bases at J, with 14 bases between. CDR1 and CDR2 from the germline V gene are SGHKS and YYEKEE (reference sequence). This CDR3 comprises 13 residues. CDR3 sequence reads: CASSPDRWGEAFF. In DNA, the CDR3 is TGTGCCAGCAGCCCCGACAGATGGGGTGAAGCTTTCTTT.

This chain links TRBV28 with TRBJ2-2; tentative D call: TRBD1 (5 bases). CDR3 length equals 14 residues. Germline V gene data show CDR1 as MDHEN and CDR2 as SYDVKM. Trimming left V 3 bases short and J 5 bases short, with 10 bases between. CDR3 residues: CASSFFQGTGELFF. DNA for the CDR3: TGTGCCAGCAGTTTCTTCCAGGGAACCGGGGAGCTGTTTTTT.

J is TRBJ2-2 and V is TRBV5-8; D perhaps matches TRBD1 (6 bases). From germline, CDR1 is SGHTS and CDR2 YDEGEE. Deletions cut 2 bases from V and 6 bases from J, with 20 bases between. The CDR3 is 17 residues long. The CDR3 here is CASSFSRGGDFSGELFF. As DNA, the CDR3 is TGTGCCAGCAGCTTCTCTCGAGGGGGTGATTTTTCCGGGGAGCTGTTTTTT. Full variable domain (outside the CDR3, taken from reference TRBV5-8 and TRBJ2-2): EAGVTQSPTHLIKTRGQQATLRCSPISGHTSVYWYQQALGLGLQFLLWYDEGEERNRGNFPPRFSGRQFPNYSSELNVNALELEDSALYLCASSFSRGGDFSGELFFGEGSRLTVL.

V gene TRBV4-2 combines with J gene TRBJ1-4; maybe TRBD1 (5 bases). The CDR3 loop spans 16 amino acids. V was shortened by 4 bases and J by 7 bases, with 19 bases between the two germline ends. The germline V gene encodes CDR1 LGHNA and CDR2 YNFKEQ. Here the CDR3 DNA reads TGTGCCAGCAGCCGTACCCGGGCGGGGGAGGGTGAAAAACTGTTTTTT. Translated, it gives CASSRTRAGEGEKLFF.

The CDR3 nucleotides are TGTGCCAGTAGTCCCGGCAGGGTGGGGAATGGCTACACCTTC. It is translated as CASSPGRVGNGYTF. The V and J genes are TRBV19 and TRBJ1-2; weak D call: TRBD1 (5 bases). The germline V and J ends were trimmed by 5 bases and 6 bases, with 16 bases remaining between them. Germline loops: CDR1 LNHDA, CDR2 SQIVND (reference sequence). The CDR3 is 14 residues long.

The J gene is TRBJ1-2, the V gene TRBV9; 7 nucleotides align to TRBD1. The CDR3 is 12 residues long. The germline V gene has CDR1 SGDLS and CDR2 YYNGEE. The V segment lost 4 bases and the J segment 7 bases; nucleotides outside the gene matches: 4. This CDR3 is CASSPTGVGYTF. As DNA, the CDR3 is TGTGCCAGCAGCCCTACAGGGGTTGGCTACACCTTC.

The chain uses TRBV4-1 and TRBJ1-1; D ambiguous. Trimming shortened V by 0 bases and J by 7 bases, and 12 bases separated the two germline ends. The CDR3 extends over 14 amino acids. Germline CDR1 is MGHRA and CDR2 is YSYEKL. The chain's CDR3 is CASSQESMGVEAFF. The CDR3 coding sequence is TGCGCCAGCAGCCAAGAAAGTATGGGAGTTGAAGCTTTCTTT.

The chain combines TRBV5-4 with TRBJ2-5, with a weak D call TRBD1 (5 bases). CDR3 size: 12 residues. Per the germline V gene, CDR1 is SGHNT and CDR2 is YYREEE (reference sequence). The V gene lost 0 bases and the J gene lost 6 bases, with 6 bases spanning the gap. This CDR3 reads CASSLGGKTQYF. CDR3 DNA: TGTGCCAGCAGCTTGGGGGGCAAGACCCAGTACTTC. The full variable domain, in which reference TRBV5-4 and TRBJ2-5 provide the parts outside the CDR3, is ETGVTQSPTHLIKTRGQQVTLRCSSQSGHNTVSWYQQALGQGPQFIFQYYREEENGRGNFPPRFSGLQFPNYSSELNVNALELDDSALYLCASSLGGKTQYFGPGTRLLVL.

This rearrangement joins TRBV5-5 to TRBJ1-2, with D tentatively TRBD1 (5 bases). Germline V gene lookup returns CDR1 SGHKS and CDR2 YYEKEE (reference sequence). The CDR3 length is 15 residues. V was trimmed by 4 bases and J by 8 bases, leaving 21 bases between them. CDR3 sequence (DNA): TGTGCCAGCAGCACCTCAGGGAGGGTGCTCGAGGGCTACACCTTC. Amino acid sequence: CASSTSGRVLEGYTF.

The chain uses TRBV11-2 and TRBJ2-1, with D maybe TRBD2 (5 bases). Trimming took off 0 bases at V and 7 bases at J, with 13 bases between the two ends. CDR3 length: 15 amino acids. Germline V gene sequence: CDR1 SGHAT, CDR2 FQNNGV. For the CDR3, the DNA is TGTGCCAGCAGCTTAGACCCCCTAGCTGCGAATGAGCAGTTCTTC. Amino acid sequence: CASSLDPLAANEQFF. The variable domain in full, completed from reference TRBV11-2 and TRBJ2-1, reads EAGVAQSPRYKIIEKRQSVAFWCNPISGHATLYWYQQILGQGPKLLIQFQNNGVVDDSQLPKDRFSAERLKGVDSTLKIQPAKLEDSAVYLCASSLDPLAANEQFFGPGTRLTVL.

This clone turned up a few times. The chain combines TRBV4-3 with TRBJ1-1, with TRBD1 identical over 7 bases. Germline values: CDR1 LGHNA, CDR2 YSLEER. This CDR3 is 14 amino acids long. Trimming removed 1 base from V and 14 bases from J; junction bases left unmatched: 13. CDR3 loop: CASSQGGGSPLAFF. CDR3 in DNA: TGCGCCAGCAGCCAAGGAGGGGGCTCCCCCCTTGCGTTCTTT.

The CDR3: CASSHQTGNTEAFF. In nucleotides, the CDR3 is TGCGCCAGCAGCCACCAGACAGGGAACACTGAAGCTTTCTTT. This chain links TRBV5-1 with TRBJ1-1; weak D call: TRBD1 (6 bases). CDR1 and CDR2 from the germline V gene are SGHRS and YFSETQ. Trimming removed 4 bases at V and 1 base at J, with 11 bases between. CDR3 length equals 14 residues.

The chain carries TRBV11-2 and TRBJ2-1; TRBD2 is a possible D gene (7 bases). The CDR3 spans 13 residues. V gave up 5 bases and J gave up 9 bases, with 14 bases separating them. Per germline, CDR1 SGHAT and CDR2 FQNNGV. CDR3 protein: CASSGYREGEQFF. DNA for the CDR3: TGTGCCAGCAGCGGGTACAGGGAGGGTGAGCAGTTCTTC.

The V gene is TRBV5-1, the J gene TRBJ1-1, with 7 positions matching TRBD1. After removal of 2 bases from V and 0 bases from J, the junction contained 4 bases not matched to a gene. This CDR3 has 15 amino acids. The V gene's germline CDR1 is SGHRS and CDR2 YFSETQ. The CDR3 coding sequence is TGCGCCAGCAGCTTTGGACAGGTTATGAACACTGAAGCTTTCTTT. Translation: CASSFGQVMNTEAFF.